This section outlines one T cell receptor beta chain sequence together with its context. As yet, its antigen is unknown. The sample originates from a study of post-analysis software for immune sequencing data. Trimming cost V 4 bases and J 3 bases; bases outside gene matches: 6. This CDR3 is built from 15 residues. Germline values: CDR1 KGHDR, CDR2 SFDVKD. Study-wide findings and caveats: With TRBV5-6, TRBV5-1 and TRBV20-1 included, about five TRBV segments were more frequent in patients than in controls.

TCR beta cDNA libraries included unique molecular identifiers. One entry per CDR3 protein results from TCRdb running MiXCR on the PCR reads. The sample carries approximately 690,000 distinct CDR3 sequences, approximately 59% recorded once. The sample was blood. The TCR comes from a girl aged 2 to 9 with multiple sclerosis. The chain combines TRBV24-1 with TRBJ2-5; 8 bases are a match to TRBD1. The CDR3 nucleotides are TGTGCCACCAGTGACTTCAGGGGGCTCGAAGAGACCCAGTACTTC. Amino acid sequence: CATSDFRGLEETQYF.